This is a list of T cell receptor beta chains from one sample in a study of CD8 T cells in ankylosing spondylitis. TCRdb re-called the 5' RACE reads through MiXCR, storing one row per CDR3 protein. The sample holds around 210,000 distinct CDR3 sequences; approximately 7.6% are singletons and the top ten take roughly 5%. Source material: blood, either unsorted or a sorted T cell fraction (not recorded which). The receptors stem from a female donor with ankylosing spondylitis or in good health (not recorded which). Each CDR3 is given with its conserved first and last residue. Each record gives: D gene, J gene, V gene, clone size, CDR3 DNA, CDR3 protein. A D gene is named only where the DNA matches it firmly. Clone sizes are given selectively: once, few, many, or a class where the clone is expanded.

D gene: -
J gene: TRBJ2-1
V gene: TRBV4-3
clone size: -
CDR3 DNA: TGCGCCAGCAGCCAAGGAAGAAGTCCGGTCAATGAGCAGTTCTTC
CDR3 protein: CASSQGRSPVNEQFF

D gene: TRBD1
J gene: TRBJ2-5
V gene: TRBV2
clone size: many
CDR3 DNA: TGTGCCAGCGGAAGGACAGGGCGTGGGGAGACCCAGTACTTC
CDR3 protein: CASGRTGRGETQYF

D gene: -
J gene: TRBJ2-1
V gene: TRBV9
clone size: many
CDR3 DNA: TGTGCCAGCAGCGTGACGGGAGTCCCCTACAATGAGCAGTTCTTC
CDR3 protein: CASSVTGVPYNEQFF

D gene: TRBD1
J gene: TRBJ1-2
V gene: TRBV5-4
clone size: many
CDR3 DNA: TGTGCCAGCAGCCGAAACAGGGGAACTAACTATGGCTACACCTTC
CDR3 protein: CASSRNRGTNYGYTF

D gene: -
J gene: TRBJ2-3
V gene: TRBV4-3
clone size: many
CDR3 DNA: TGCGCCAGCAGCCAAGATCTGGGCGGTTTCACAGATACGCAGTATTTT
CDR3 protein: CASSQDLGGFTDTQYF

D gene: -
J gene: TRBJ2-7
V gene: TRBV7-2
clone size: few
CDR3 DNA: TGTGCCAGCAGCCTCGGCCCTCTAGCGCGCTACGAGCAGTACTTC
CDR3 protein: CASSLGPLARYEQYF

D gene: -
J gene: TRBJ2-1
V gene: TRBV2
clone size: many
CDR3 DNA: TGTGCCAGCATGGGAAACCGAGTGAACAATGAGCAGTTCTTC
CDR3 protein: CASMGNRVNNEQFF

D gene: -
J gene: TRBJ2-5
V gene: TRBV10-3
clone size: many
CDR3 DNA: TGTGCCATCGGAGAAGGGTCCCTGGAGTACTTC
CDR3 protein: CAIGEGSLEYF

D gene: TRBD2
J gene: TRBJ2-5
V gene: TRBV7-9
clone size: few
CDR3 DNA: TGTGCCAGCAGCTTAGCCGGACTAGCAAGGGGGGAGACCCAGTACTTC
CDR3 protein: CASSLAGLARGETQYF

D gene: -
J gene: TRBJ2-7
V gene: TRBV29-1
clone size: many
CDR3 DNA: TGCAGCGTTGAACAGCAACAGGGTTACGAGCAGTACTTC
CDR3 protein: CSVEQQQGYEQYF

D gene: TRBD2
J gene: TRBJ2-1
V gene: TRBV5-6
clone size: many
CDR3 DNA: TGTGCCAGCAGCTTTACTAGCGGTAGCCAGTTCTTC
CDR3 protein: CASSFTSGSQFF

D gene: TRBD1
J gene: TRBJ2-2
V gene: TRBV12-3/TRBV12-4
clone size: many
CDR3 DNA: TGTGCCAGCAGTTGGGACAGGGGGGCCGGGGAGCTGTTTTTT
CDR3 protein: CASSWDRGAGELFF

D gene: TRBD2
J gene: TRBJ2-4
V gene: TRBV7-2
clone size: many
CDR3 DNA: TGTGCCAGCAGCCCCCGGACTAGCGGGAGTTGGGCGTCATGGCAGTACTTC
CDR3 protein: CASSPRTSGSWASWQYF

D gene: -
J gene: TRBJ1-5
V gene: TRBV5-1
clone size: few
CDR3 DNA: TGCGCCAGCAGCTTGGGGGACCCGGAGGGACAGCCCCAGCATTTT
CDR3 protein: CASSLGDPEGQPQHF

D gene: -
J gene: TRBJ2-6
V gene: TRBV19
clone size: -
CDR3 DNA: TGTGCCAGTAGGCGCGGGTCGGGGGCCAACGTCCTGACTTTC
CDR3 protein: CASRRGSGANVLTF

D gene: -
J gene: TRBJ1-5
V gene: TRBV20-1
clone size: -
CDR3 DNA: TGCAGTGCTAGAAGGGGCGAGGAGCCCCAGCATTTT
CDR3 protein: CSARRGEEPQHF

D gene: -
J gene: TRBJ2-5
V gene: TRBV7-2
clone size: many
CDR3 DNA: TGTGCCAGCAGCCTCCGTTGGGGGGAGACCCAGTACTTC
CDR3 protein: CASSLRWGETQYF

D gene: -
J gene: TRBJ2-4
V gene: TRBV5-1
clone size: many
CDR3 DNA: TGCGCCAGCAGCTTGCAGGGGTTAGCCAAAAACATTCAGTACTTC
CDR3 protein: CASSLQGLAKNIQYF

D gene: -
J gene: TRBJ1-5
V gene: TRBV5-1
clone size: many
CDR3 DNA: TGCGCCAGCAGCCAAGAGGGGGTGGGGAATCAGCCCCAGCATTTT
CDR3 protein: CASSQEGVGNQPQHF

D gene: -
J gene: TRBJ2-7
V gene: TRBV4-2
clone size: -
CDR3 DNA: TGTGCCAGCAGCCAAGATATGGTAAGGGAGAGGGAGCAGTACTTC
CDR3 protein: CASSQDMVREREQYF

D gene: -
J gene: TRBJ2-1
V gene: TRBV11-1
clone size: few
CDR3 DNA: TGTGCCAGCAGCTTACGTTACCAGTATAGGAGCTCCTACAATGAGCAGTTCTTC
CDR3 protein: CASSLRYQYRSSYNEQFF

D gene: -
J gene: TRBJ2-5
V gene: TRBV29-1
clone size: many
CDR3 DNA: TGCAGCGGCGAAGAGACCCAGTACTTC
CDR3 protein: CSGEETQYF

D gene: -
J gene: TRBJ2-2
V gene: TRBV7-9
clone size: -
CDR3 DNA: TGTGCCAGCAGCTTTCCCGGCGGCCCCAACACCGGGGAGCTGTTTTTT
CDR3 protein: CASSFPGGPNTGELFF

D gene: -
J gene: TRBJ2-2
V gene: TRBV29-1
clone size: few
CDR3 DNA: TGCAGCGTTTTGGTGGTGGGCACCGGGGAGCTGTTTTTT
CDR3 protein: CSVLVVGTGELFF

D gene: -
J gene: TRBJ1-1
V gene: TRBV9
clone size: many
CDR3 DNA: TGTGCCAGCAGCTTCTCAACGATGAACACTGAAGCTTTCTTT
CDR3 protein: CASSFSTMNTEAFF

D gene: -
J gene: TRBJ1-1
V gene: TRBV29-1
clone size: many
CDR3 DNA: TGCAGCGTTGAAGATCACCGGGCTGAAGCTTTCTTT
CDR3 protein: CSVEDHRAEAFF

D gene: TRBD1
J gene: TRBJ2-5
V gene: TRBV7-8
clone size: many
CDR3 DNA: TGTGCCAGCAGCTTAGCTTACAGGGGGCCAGAGACCCAGTACTTC
CDR3 protein: CASSLAYRGPETQYF

D gene: -
J gene: TRBJ2-1
V gene: TRBV7-9
clone size: many
CDR3 DNA: TGTGCCAGCAGCGTGACAGCGAATGAGCAGTTCTTC
CDR3 protein: CASSVTANEQFF

D gene: -
J gene: TRBJ1-5
V gene: TRBV19
clone size: many
CDR3 DNA: TGTGCCAGTATTCCACAGGGTAGCAATCAGCCCCAGCATTTT
CDR3 protein: CASIPQGSNQPQHF

D gene: TRBD2
J gene: TRBJ2-2
V gene: TRBV5-1
clone size: many
CDR3 DNA: TGCGCCAGCAGCCCCACTAGCGGTGTTAACACCGGGGAGCTGTTTTTT
CDR3 protein: CASSPTSGVNTGELFF

D gene: -
J gene: TRBJ1-1
V gene: TRBV7-2
clone size: -
CDR3 DNA: TGTGCCAGCAGCTTCAAGACAGAGAGCACTGAAGCTTTCTTT
CDR3 protein: CASSFKTESTEAFF

D gene: -
J gene: TRBJ1-5
V gene: TRBV20-1
clone size: many
CDR3 DNA: TGCAGTGGTGGAGGAAATAGCAATCAGCCCCAGCATTTT
CDR3 protein: CSGGGNSNQPQHF

D gene: -
J gene: TRBJ1-1
V gene: TRBV5-1
clone size: many
CDR3 DNA: TGCGCCAGCAGCTTGGAGGTTCAGGGGAACACTGAAGCTTTCTTT
CDR3 protein: CASSLEVQGNTEAFF

D gene: -
J gene: TRBJ1-4
V gene: TRBV12-3/TRBV12-4
clone size: many
CDR3 DNA: TGTGCCAGCAGTCTCAGGGGCGCAGCAGAAAAACTGTTTTTT
CDR3 protein: CASSLRGAAEKLFF

D gene: -
J gene: TRBJ2-5
V gene: TRBV5-1
clone size: many
CDR3 DNA: TGCGCCAGCAGCTCCGCACAACCTGGAGAGACCCAGTACTTC
CDR3 protein: CASSSAQPGETQYF

D gene: TRBD2
J gene: TRBJ2-3
V gene: TRBV7-6
clone size: many
CDR3 DNA: TGTGCCAGCAGCTTAGTGCGGGAGGTCACAGATACGCAGTATTTT
CDR3 protein: CASSLVREVTDTQYF

D gene: -
J gene: TRBJ2-5
V gene: TRBV21-1
clone size: many
CDR3 DNA: TGTGCCAGCAGCACTGCGGGAGTCAGGGAGACCCAGTACTTC
CDR3 protein: CASSTAGVRETQYF

D gene: TRBD2
J gene: TRBJ2-1
V gene: TRBV11-2
clone size: few
CDR3 DNA: TGTGTCAGCAGCCGGGGGGTCGAGCAGTTCTTC
CDR3 protein: CVSSRGVEQFF

D gene: -
J gene: TRBJ2-7
V gene: TRBV4-3
clone size: -
CDR3 DNA: TGCGCCAGCAGCCAAGCCCGACTGTCTTATTCCGAGCAGTACTTC
CDR3 protein: CASSQARLSYSEQYF

D gene: -
J gene: TRBJ1-1
V gene: TRBV27
clone size: many
CDR3 DNA: TGTGCCAGCACGCCCAGGGGAGGGACTGAAGCTTTCTTT
CDR3 protein: CASTPRGGTEAFF

D gene: TRBD2
J gene: TRBJ2-3
V gene: TRBV20-1
clone size: many
CDR3 DNA: TGCAGTGCTAGAGGCGGACTAGCGGGAGTCGGGAAAACAGATACGCAGTATTTT
CDR3 protein: CSARGGLAGVGKTDTQYF

D gene: -
J gene: TRBJ2-2
V gene: TRBV7-2
clone size: many
CDR3 DNA: TGTGCCAGCAGCGTCGTTAGCGTCACCGGGGAGCTGTTTTTT
CDR3 protein: CASSVVSVTGELFF

D gene: -
J gene: TRBJ2-7
V gene: TRBV9
clone size: many
CDR3 DNA: TGTGCCAGCAGCGTAGGTGGTCACGCAGAAGAGCAGTACTTC
CDR3 protein: CASSVGGHAEEQYF

D gene: TRBD2
J gene: TRBJ2-7
V gene: TRBV28
clone size: many
CDR3 DNA: TGTGCCAGCAGGGAGACCGGGACTAGCGGGAGACCTAAGTACTTC
CDR3 protein: CASRETGTSGRPKYF

D gene: TRBD2
J gene: TRBJ2-3
V gene: TRBV7-2
clone size: few
CDR3 DNA: TGTGCCAGCAGCCCTAGCGGGGGGTCCACAGATACGCAGTATTTT
CDR3 protein: CASSPSGGSTDTQYF